A single T cell receptor (beta chain) is shown here with its context. Its specificity is unknown. Use of 60 Vbeta and 13 Jbeta primers characterized the PCR. Profiling relied on immunoSEQ multiplex PCR, and the TCRdb table lists in-frame clones only, not all of them. The data show fewer than 45,000 clones, roughly 78% seen once. These data originate in a study of cytomegalovirus exposure and HLA in healthy donors. Study-level results: Later work associated 16,951 TCR beta sequences with HLA alleles at 0.05 false discovery rate. Previously analyzed data showed that most TCR beta V segments were productive at a frequency of about 90% or about 30%. V- and J-gene trimming in TCR beta was tied to a missense DCLRE1C variant by an analysis performed later.

The germline V gene encodes CDR1 MNHEY and CDR2 SVGAGI. The junction had 12 bases not matched to a gene; V was cut back by 10 bases and J by 6 bases. The CDR3 is 13 amino acids. The specimen sequenced was PBMCs. The chain has TRBV6-5 and TRBJ2-7; 7 bases are shared with TRBD1. The TCR originated in a male donor in good health and CMV-seronegative. The CDR3 sequence is CATLRQGNGEQYF. The CDR3 DNA follows: TGTGCCACCCTAAGACAGGGAAATGGCGAGCAGTACTTC.